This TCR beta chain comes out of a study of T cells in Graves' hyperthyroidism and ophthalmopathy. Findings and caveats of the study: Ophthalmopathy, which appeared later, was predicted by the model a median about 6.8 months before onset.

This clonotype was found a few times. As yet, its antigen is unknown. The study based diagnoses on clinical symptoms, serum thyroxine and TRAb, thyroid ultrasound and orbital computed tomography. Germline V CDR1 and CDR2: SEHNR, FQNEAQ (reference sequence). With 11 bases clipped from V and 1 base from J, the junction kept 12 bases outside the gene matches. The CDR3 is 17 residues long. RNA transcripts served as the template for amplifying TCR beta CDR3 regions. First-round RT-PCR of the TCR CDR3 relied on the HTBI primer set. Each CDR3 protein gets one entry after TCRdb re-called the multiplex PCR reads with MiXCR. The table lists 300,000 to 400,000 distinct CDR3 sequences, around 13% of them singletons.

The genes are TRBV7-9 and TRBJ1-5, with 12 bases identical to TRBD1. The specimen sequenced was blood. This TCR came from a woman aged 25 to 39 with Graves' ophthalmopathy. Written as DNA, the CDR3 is TGTGCCTTACCGGGACAGGGGGCTCTCGGAAGCAATCAGCCCCAGCATTTT. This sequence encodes CALPGQGALGSNQPQHF.